A single T cell receptor (beta chain) is shown here with its context. No antigen is known for it. Sample treatment: oral pan-JAK inhibitor, 5-10 mg twice daily. A FACSAria was used to sort CD4+ and CD8+ T cells. These cells came from PBMCs. The data were obtained in a study of CD8+ T cells in alopecia areata. About the study: A 6-month period off drug followed tofacitinib, which lasted 6 to 18 months.

Broader study findings: Since there was just one nonresponder, nobody can yet say how baseline CD8+ expansion ties to response.

In each case, RNA was isolated and then reverse transcribed into cDNA as the sequencing template. Profiling relied on immunoSEQ multiplex PCR, and the TCRdb table lists in-frame clones only, not all of them. The sample yields about 180,000 clones, 40% to 65% seen once. The sequence was collected from a human donor with alopecia areata. This sample comprised CD8+ T cells sorted from blood, obtained at week 52, from a patient treated with tofacitinib.

CDR3 DNA: TGTGCCGGGCGGGATTTATATGGCTACACCTTC. It codes for CAGRDLYGYTF. The V and J genes are TRBV5-4 and TRBJ1-2; D is uncertain. Trimming removed 10 bases at V and 5 bases at J, with 12 bases between. The CDR3 sequence is 11 residues long. The germline V gene encodes CDR1 SGHNT and CDR2 YYREEE (reference sequence).